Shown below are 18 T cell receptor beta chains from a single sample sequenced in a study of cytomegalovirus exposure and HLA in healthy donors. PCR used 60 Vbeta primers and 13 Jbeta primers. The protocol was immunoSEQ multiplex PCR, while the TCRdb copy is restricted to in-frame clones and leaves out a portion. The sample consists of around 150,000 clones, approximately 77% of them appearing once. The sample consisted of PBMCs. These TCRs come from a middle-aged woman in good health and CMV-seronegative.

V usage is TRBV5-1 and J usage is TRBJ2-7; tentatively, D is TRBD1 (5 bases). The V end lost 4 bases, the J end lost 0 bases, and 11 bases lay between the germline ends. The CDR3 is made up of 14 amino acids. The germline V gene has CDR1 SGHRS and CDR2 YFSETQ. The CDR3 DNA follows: TGCGCCAGCAGCGAGAACAGGTACTCCTACGAGCAGTACTTC. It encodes CASSENRYSYEQYF. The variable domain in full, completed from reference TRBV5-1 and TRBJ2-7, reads KAGVTQTPRYLIKTRGQQVTLSCSPISGHRSVSWYQQTPGQGLQFLFEYFSETQRNKGNFPGRFSGRQFSNSRSEMNVSTLELGDSALYLCASSENRYSYEQYFGPGTRLTVT.

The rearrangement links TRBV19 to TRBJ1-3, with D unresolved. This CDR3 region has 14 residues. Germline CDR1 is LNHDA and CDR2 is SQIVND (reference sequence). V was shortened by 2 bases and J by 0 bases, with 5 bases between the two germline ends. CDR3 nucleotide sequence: TGTGCCAGTAGTATAAGAGACTCTGGAAACACCATATATTTT. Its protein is CASSIRDSGNTIYF.

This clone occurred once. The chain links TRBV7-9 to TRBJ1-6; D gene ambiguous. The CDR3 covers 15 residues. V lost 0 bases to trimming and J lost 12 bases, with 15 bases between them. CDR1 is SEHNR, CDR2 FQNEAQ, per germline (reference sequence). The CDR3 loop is CASSLARAADGPLHF. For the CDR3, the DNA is TGTGCCAGCAGCTTAGCGCGGGCAGCCGACGGACCCCTCCACTTT.

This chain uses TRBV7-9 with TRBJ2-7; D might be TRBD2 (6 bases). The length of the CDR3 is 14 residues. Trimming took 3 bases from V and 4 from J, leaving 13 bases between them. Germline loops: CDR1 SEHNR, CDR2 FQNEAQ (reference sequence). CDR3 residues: CASSLGFGGYEQYF. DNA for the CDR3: TGTGCCAGCAGCTTGGGGTTCGGGGGTTACGAGCAGTACTTC.

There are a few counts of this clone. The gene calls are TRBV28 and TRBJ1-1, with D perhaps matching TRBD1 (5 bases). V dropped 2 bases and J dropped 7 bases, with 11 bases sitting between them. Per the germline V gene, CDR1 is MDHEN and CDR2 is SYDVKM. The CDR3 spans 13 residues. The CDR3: CASSLNGGFEAFF. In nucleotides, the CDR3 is TGTGCCAGCAGTTTAAACGGGGGATTTGAAGCTTTCTTT.

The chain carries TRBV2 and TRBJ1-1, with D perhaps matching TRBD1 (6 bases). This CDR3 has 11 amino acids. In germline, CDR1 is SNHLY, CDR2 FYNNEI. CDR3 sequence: CASLQVTGAFF. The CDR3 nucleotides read TGTGCGAGTCTCCAAGTTACAGGGGCTTTCTTT.

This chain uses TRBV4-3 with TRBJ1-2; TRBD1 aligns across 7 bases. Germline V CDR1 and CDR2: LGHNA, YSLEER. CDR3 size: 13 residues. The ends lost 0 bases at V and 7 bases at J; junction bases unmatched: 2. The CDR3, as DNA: TGCGCCAGCAGCCAAGAAGGGGGCTCTGGCTACACCTTC. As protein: CASSQEGGSGYTF.

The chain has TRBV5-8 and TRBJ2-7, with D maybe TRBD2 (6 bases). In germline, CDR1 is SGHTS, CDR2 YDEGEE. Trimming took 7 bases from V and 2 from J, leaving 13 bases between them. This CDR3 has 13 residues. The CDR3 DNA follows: TGTGCCAGCTCCCGGAGGGGACCCTACGAGCAGTACTTC. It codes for CASSRRGPYEQYF. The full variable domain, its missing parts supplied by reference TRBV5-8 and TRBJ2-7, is EAGVTQSPTHLIKTRGQQATLRCSPISGHTSVYWYQQALGLGLQFLLWYDEGEERNRGNFPPRFSGRQFPNYSSELNVNALELEDSALYLCASSRRGPYEQYFGPGTRLTVT.

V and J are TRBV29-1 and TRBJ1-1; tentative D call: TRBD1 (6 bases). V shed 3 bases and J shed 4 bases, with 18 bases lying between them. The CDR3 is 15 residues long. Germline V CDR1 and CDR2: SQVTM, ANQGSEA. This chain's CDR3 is CSVDDGTGLGTEAFF. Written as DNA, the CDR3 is TGCAGCGTTGACGACGGCACAGGGCTGGGCACTGAAGCTTTCTTT.

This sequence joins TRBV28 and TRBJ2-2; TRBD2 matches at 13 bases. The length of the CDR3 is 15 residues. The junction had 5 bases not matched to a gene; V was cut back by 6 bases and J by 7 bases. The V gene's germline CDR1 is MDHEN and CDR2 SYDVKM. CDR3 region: CASSRLAGGIGELFF. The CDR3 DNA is TGTGCCAGCAGCCGACTAGCGGGGGGCATCGGGGAGCTGTTTTTT.

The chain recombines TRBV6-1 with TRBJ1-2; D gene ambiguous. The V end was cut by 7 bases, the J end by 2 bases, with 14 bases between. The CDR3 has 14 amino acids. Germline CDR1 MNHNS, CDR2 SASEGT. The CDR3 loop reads CASTTWTGNYGYTF. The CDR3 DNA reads TGTGCCAGCACCACCTGGACGGGAAACTATGGCTACACCTTC.

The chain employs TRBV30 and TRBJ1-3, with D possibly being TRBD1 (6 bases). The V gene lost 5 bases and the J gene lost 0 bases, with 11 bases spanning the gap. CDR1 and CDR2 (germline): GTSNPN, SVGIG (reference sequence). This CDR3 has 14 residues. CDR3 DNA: TGTGCCTGGGTCAGGGGATACTCTGGAAACACCATATATTTT. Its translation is CAWVRGYSGNTIYF. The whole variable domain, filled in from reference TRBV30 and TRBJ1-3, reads SQTIHQWPATLVQPVGSPLSLECTVEGTSNPNLYWYRQAAGRGLQLLFYSVGIGQISSEVPQNLSASRPQDRQFILSSKKLLLSDSGFYLCAWVRGYSGNTIYFGEGSWLTVV.

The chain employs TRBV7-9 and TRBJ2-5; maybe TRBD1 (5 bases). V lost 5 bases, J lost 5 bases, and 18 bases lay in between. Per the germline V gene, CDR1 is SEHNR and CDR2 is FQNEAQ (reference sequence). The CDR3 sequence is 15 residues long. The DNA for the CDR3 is TGTGCCAGCAGCGTCGGACATTTATCCCGGGAGACCCAGTACTTC. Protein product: CASSVGHLSRETQYF.

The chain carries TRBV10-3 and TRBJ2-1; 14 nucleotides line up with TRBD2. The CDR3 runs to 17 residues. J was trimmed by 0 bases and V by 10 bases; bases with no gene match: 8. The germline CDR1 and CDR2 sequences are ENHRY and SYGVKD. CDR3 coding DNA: TGTGCCACCCGGACTAGCGGGGGGACAAGCTCCTACAATGAGCAGTTCTTC. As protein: CATRTSGGTSSYNEQFF.

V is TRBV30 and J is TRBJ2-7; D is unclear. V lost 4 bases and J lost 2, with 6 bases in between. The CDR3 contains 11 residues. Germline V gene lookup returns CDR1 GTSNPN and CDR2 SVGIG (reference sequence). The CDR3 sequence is CAWTDTYEQYF. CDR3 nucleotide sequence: TGTGCCTGGACAGACACCTACGAGCAGTACTTC.

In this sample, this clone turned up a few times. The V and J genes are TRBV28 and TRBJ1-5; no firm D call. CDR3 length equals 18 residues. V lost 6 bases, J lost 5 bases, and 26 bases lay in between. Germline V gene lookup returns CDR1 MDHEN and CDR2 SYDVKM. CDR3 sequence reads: CASSPSRSPEAKDQPQHF. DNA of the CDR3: TGTGCCAGCAGCCCCAGTAGGAGCCCTGAAGCTAAGGATCAGCCCCAGCATTTT.

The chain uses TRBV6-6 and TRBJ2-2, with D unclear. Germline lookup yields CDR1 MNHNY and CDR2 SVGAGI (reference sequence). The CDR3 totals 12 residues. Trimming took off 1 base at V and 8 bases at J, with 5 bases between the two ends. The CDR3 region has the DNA TGTGCCAGCAGTTACTTAGTGGGGGAGCTGTTTTTT. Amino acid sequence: CASSYLVGELFF.

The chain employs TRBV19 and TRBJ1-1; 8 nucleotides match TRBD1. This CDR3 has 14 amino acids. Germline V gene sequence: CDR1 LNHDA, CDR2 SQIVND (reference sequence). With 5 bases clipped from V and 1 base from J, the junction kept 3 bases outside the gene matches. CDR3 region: CASSWGTGNTEAFF. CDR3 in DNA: TGTGCCAGTAGTTGGGGGACAGGGAACACTGAAGCTTTCTTT.